The count of the clone carrying this TCR beta chain is one. Its cognate antigen is unknown. These data come from a study of beta chain features in type 1 diabetes. The entirety of the isolated RNA underwent reverse transcription, so expressed TCRB transcripts were sequenced. Sequencing used immunoSEQ multiplex PCR; TCRdb keeps in-frame clones, though not all of them. The repertoire includes about 700,000 clones, under 15% of them detected once, and approximately 0.022% sits in the top ten. Findings of the study overall: Shortening of TCRB CDR3s, moderate but significant, appeared in all four CD4+ subsets of Type 1 diabetes patients. HLA effects on TCRB rearrangement stayed unresolved here. Diminished insertions and augmented deletions at VDJ junctions characterized type 1 diabetes patients.

Sequencing was carried out using naive CD4+ T cells from blood. The receptor's source is a man younger than 35 with type 1 diabetes.

CDR3 sequence: CASSPGTSDETQYF. CDR3 nucleotide sequence: TGCGCCAGCAGCCCCGGTACTAGCGACGAGACCCAGTACTTC. The J gene is TRBJ2-5, the V gene TRBV5-1; 7 bases are shared with TRBD2. From germline, CDR1 is SGHRS and CDR2 YFSETQ. J lost 5 bases, V lost 4 bases, and 8 bases had no gene match. This CDR3 comprises 14 residues.